The clone carrying this TCR beta chain was detected many times. This entry comes from a study of metastatic and nonmetastatic thyroid tumors. TCRdb re-analyzed the PCR reads using MiXCR. The sample holds over 25,000 clones, 10% to 13% seen once. V shed 1 base and J shed 3 bases, with 14 bases lying between them. There are 16 residues in the CDR3. CDR1 is SGHTA, CDR2 FQGNSA, per germline. Thyroid surgery was performed in patients who had received no treatment beforehand. The specimen was blood. The rearrangement links TRBV7-2 to TRBJ2-3, with TRBD2 as a possible D gene (6 bases). This TCR was recovered from a female donor with papillary thyroid cancer or a benign thyroid nodule (not recorded which). Some clones in this sample may be carry-over from other donors' samples. The CDR3: CASSLGRGAITDTQYF. The CDR3, as DNA: TGTGCCAGCAGCTTAGGGCGGGGCGCGATTACAGATACGCAGTATTTT.